Listed here are 26 T cell receptor beta chains from one sample, sequenced in a study of glioma-infiltrating T cells. Using RNA template, CDR3s of TCR alpha and beta were amplified with iRepertoire arm-PCR. TCRdb independently ran MiXCR on the multiplex PCR reads; one entry per CDR3 protein. The table has approximately 12,000 distinct CDR3 sequences, less than 30% seen once. Sequencing was done on a sample of glioma tissue, nonneoplastic brain tissue, or PBMCs (not recorded which). All receptors derive from a human donor with low-grade glioma or glioblastoma, undergoing nonglioma brain surgery, or in good health (not recorded which).

This clonotype was picked up a small number of times. The chain links TRBV12-3 or TRBV12-4 to TRBJ2-5; D tentatively reads TRBD1 or TRBD2 (6 bases each). This CDR3 comprises 14 residues. V dropped 5 bases and J dropped 6 bases, with 16 bases sitting between them. The DNA for the CDR3 is TGTGCCAGCAGTCCTGAGGGGGGTTCGAAGACCCAGTACTTC. Amino acids: CASSPEGGSKTQYF.

This clonotype turned up a few times. This rearrangement joins TRBV11-2 to TRBJ2-1; D might be TRBD1 (6 bases). The length of the CDR3 is 12 residues. Trimming pared 5 bases from V and 9 bases from J, leaving 11 bases between. CDR1 and CDR2 from the germline V gene are SGHAT and FQNNGV. The CDR3 DNA follows: TGTGCCAGCAGCGAACAGGGTTTTGAGCAGTTCTTC. Encoded protein: CASSEQGFEQFF.

This clonotype has ten or more counts. This CDR3 reads CASSSGPTQETQYF. CDR3 DNA sequence: TGTGCCAGCAGCAGCGGGCCTACTCAAGAGACCCAGTACTTC. This chain uses TRBV28 with TRBJ2-5, with a tentative D call TRBD2 (6 bases). The length of the CDR3 is 14 residues. V was trimmed by 6 bases and J by 2 bases, leaving 13 bases between them. Germline V CDR1 and CDR2: MDHEN, SYDVKM.

As regards this clonotype: Just one base apart from a much larger clone, this may be a read error. The V and J genes are TRBV7-9 and TRBJ2-5; D gene ambiguous. Germline V gene lookup returns CDR1 SEHNR and CDR2 FQNEAQ (reference sequence). CDR3 length: 16 residues. Trimming took off 4 bases at V and 4 bases at J, with 19 bases between the two ends. The DNA of the CDR3 is TGTGCCAGCAGCTCAATTCAGGAAAGTTTTCCAGAGACCCAGTACTTC. Translation gives CASSSIQESFPETQYF.

J is TRBJ2-1 and V is TRBV7-3, with D possibly TRBD2 on 6 matching bases. This CDR3 is 13 amino acids long. Germline CDR1 and CDR2: SGHTA and FQGTGA. V was cut by 1 base and J by 10 bases, with 11 bases left in between. The CDR3 nucleotides read TGTGCCAGCAGCTTAATAATGCGGGACGAGCAGTTCTTC. Protein sequence: CASSLIMRDEQFF.

This clonotype appeared many times. The chain has TRBV6-4 and TRBJ2-1; D is uncertain. The germline V gene encodes CDR1 MRHNA and CDR2 SNTAGT. This CDR3 spans 13 amino acids. V was clipped by 2 bases and J by 10 bases, with 12 bases between them. CDR3 coding DNA: TGTGCCAGCAGTGACACGGAGCTGGCCGAGCAGTTCTTC. It codes for CASSDTELAEQFF.

Comment on this clonotype: This sequence may be a read error, since a much larger clone differs from it by one base. This chain joins TRBV20-1 and TRBJ2-7, with a weak D call TRBD2 (5 bases). This CDR3 comprises 15 residues. The germline V gene has CDR1 DFQATT and CDR2 SNEGSKA (reference sequence). The CDR3 region is CIARNRRAESYEQYF. CDR3 DNA sequence: TGCATTGCCCGTAACCGGAGAGCGGAGTCCTACGAGCAGTACTTC.

At least ten counts were recorded for this clonotype. This chain joins TRBV5-4 and TRBJ2-7, with TRBD2 identical over 10 bases. There are 19 residues in the CDR3. Germline CDR1 and CDR2: SGHNT and YYREEE (reference sequence). V was pared by 3 bases and J by 3 bases, with 18 bases of the junction left unmatched. The CDR3 sequence is CASSWDGASGSLGNYEQYF. CDR3 bases: TGTGCCAGCAGCTGGGACGGGGCTAGCGGGAGTCTGGGGAACTACGAGCAGTACTTC.

This clonotype was found a few times. This chain joins TRBV4-1 and TRBJ2-1; TRBD2 is a possible D gene (5 bases). V was pared by 2 bases and J by 3 bases, with 11 bases between. The CDR3 has 15 residues. CDR1 is MGHRA, CDR2 YSYEKL, per germline. The CDR3 bases are TGCGCCAGCAGCCAACAAACTGGGAGCTACAATGAGCAGTTCTTC. Encoded protein: CASSQQTGSYNEQFF.

There are many counts of this clonotype. The rearrangement joins TRBV11-2 to TRBJ1-6; 8 bases agree with TRBD1. The CDR3 is made up of 15 amino acids. The V segment lost 3 bases and the J segment 7 bases; nucleotides outside the gene matches: 5. Germline-derived CDR1 and CDR2 are SGHAT and FQNNGV. The CDR3 DNA reads as TGTGCCAGCAGCTTTGGTGACAGGGGAAATTCACCCCTCCACTTT. This encodes CASSFGDRGNSPLHF.

The chain links TRBV2 to TRBJ1-5; unclear D gene. Germline V lookup: CDR1 SNHLY, CDR2 FYNNEI. This CDR3 is built from 14 residues. The ends were cut back, 6 bases at V and 7 bases at J, with 16 bases in the middle. Written as DNA, the CDR3 is TGTGCCAGCAGGAGAAACAACGAAGGGCAGCCCCAGCATTTT. Amino acids: CASRRNNEGQPQHF.

As concerns this clonotype: This may be a read error: a much more frequent sequence differs by one nucleotide. The CDR3 DNA sequence: TGCAGTGCTAGCTCTAGGGACCCCTACGAGCAGTACTTC. This sequence encodes CSASSRDPYEQYF. The chain couples TRBV20-1 to TRBJ2-7; the D call may be TRBD1 or TRBD2 (5 bases each). This CDR3 is 13 amino acids long. Germline values: CDR1 DFQATT, CDR2 SNEGSKA (reference sequence). V dropped 3 bases and J dropped 2 bases, with 11 bases sitting between them.

With respect to this clonotype: A much larger clone lies one base from this, so it may be a read error. The CDR3 DNA is TGTGCCAGCAGTCATCTCATAAAGACACCCGACTTC. This sequence encodes CASSHLIKTPDF. The chain links TRBV28 to TRBJ1-2, with no clear D. CDR3 length equals 12 residues. In germline, CDR1 is MDHEN, CDR2 SYDVKM.

This clonotype is judged medium-sized. V gene TRBV24-1 combines with J gene TRBJ2-5, with D hard to call. CDR1 and CDR2 from the germline V gene are KGHDR and SFDVKD. V was shortened by 3 bases and J by 3 bases, with 7 bases between the two germline ends. The CDR3 totals 13 residues. The CDR3 DNA reads as TGTGCCACCAGTGATCCGCCCGAAGAGACCCAGTACTTC. This encodes CATSDPPEETQYF.

The rearrangement joins TRBV29-1 to TRBJ1-2, with D tentatively TRBD1 (5 bases). The germline gives CDR1 SQVTM, CDR2 ANQGSEA. Trimming left V 7 bases short and J 2 bases short, with 17 bases between. The CDR3 sequence is 14 residues long. The CDR3, as DNA: TGCAGCGGACTAAAAAAACAGGTCAACTATGGCTACACCTTC. It is translated as CSGLKKQVNYGYTF.

This clonotype was picked up many times. The rearrangement joins TRBV27 to TRBJ2-5; D is perhaps TRBD1 (6 bases). Germline V CDR1 and CDR2: MNHEY, SMNVEV (reference sequence). Deletions cut 1 base from V and 5 bases from J, with 17 bases between. The CDR3 is made up of 16 amino acids. The chain's CDR3 is CASSLYPEGEWETQYF. In nucleotides, the CDR3 is TGTGCCAGCAGTTTATATCCTGAGGGGGAATGGGAGACCCAGTACTTC.

This chain joins TRBV7-2 and TRBJ2-3; 7 nucleotides agree with TRBD2. This CDR3 comprises 18 residues. Germline CDR1 and CDR2: SGHTA and FQGNSA. Losses at the gene ends were 0 bases for V and 0 bases for J; bases not matched to a gene: 9. Here the CDR3 reads CASSLASTSVASTDTQYF. Written as DNA, the CDR3 is TGTGCCAGCAGCTTAGCTTCAACTAGCGTTGCGAGCACAGATACGCAGTATTTT.

The chain links TRBV20-1 to TRBJ2-1; 11 bases are shared with TRBD2. The CDR3 runs 13 residues. J gave up 9 bases and V 2 bases, and 3 bases lay outside the gene matches. Germline V CDR1 and CDR2: DFQATT, SNEGSKA (reference sequence). CDR3 residues: CSARILAGGEQFF. In nucleotides, the CDR3 is TGCAGTGCTAGAATTCTAGCGGGGGGTGAGCAGTTCTTC.

This clonotype was picked up a small number of times. The DNA of the CDR3 is TGTGCCAGCAGCTCTGGCCGGGGGAGAGGTACCGGGGAGCTGTTTTTT. Its protein is CASSSGRGRGTGELFF. V gene TRBV19 combines with J gene TRBJ2-2; tentatively, D is TRBD2 (6 bases). Per germline, CDR1 LNHDA and CDR2 SQIVND (reference sequence). The V and J ends lost 9 bases and 5 bases respectively, with 22 bases between them. The CDR3 is 16 amino acids.

This clonotype was counted many times. This chain joins TRBV6-1 and TRBJ1-2; the D is unclear. The length of the CDR3 is 14 residues. Germline CDR1 is MNHNS and CDR2 is SASEGT. The V end lost 6 bases, the J end lost 5 bases, and 16 bases lay between the germline ends. The CDR3 nucleotides are TGTGCCAGCAGCCTCTGGCCTCTTCAGTATGGCTACACCTTC. Residues: CASSLWPLQYGYTF.

This clonotype was seen many times. The chain recombines TRBV28 with TRBJ2-7, with D possibly called TRBD1 or TRBD2 (6 bases each). The CDR3 is 13 residues long. Germline CDR1 is MDHEN and CDR2 is SYDVKM. V lost 8 bases and J 2 bases, leaving 13 bases between the germline ends. CDR3 nucleotide sequence: TGTGCCAGCTTTGGGGGGCCACCCTACGAGCAGTACTTC. As protein: CASFGGPPYEQYF.

The chain recombines TRBV7-9 with TRBJ2-7; 7 bases fit TRBD1. The V gene's germline CDR1 is SEHNR and CDR2 FQNEAQ (reference sequence). J was trimmed by 2 bases and V by 5 bases; bases with no gene match: 9. This CDR3 region has 15 residues. CDR3 sequence: CASSNDRATTYEQYF. CDR3 DNA sequence: TGTGCCAGCAGCAACGACAGGGCTACTACCTACGAGCAGTACTTC.

This clonotype was recorded many times. The CDR3 sequence is CATSRASTDTQYF. CDR3 sequence (DNA): TGTGCCACCAGCAGAGCCAGCACAGATACGCAGTATTTT. The rearrangement links TRBV15 to TRBJ2-3; D is unresolved. Germline V gene lookup returns CDR1 LNHNV and CDR2 YYDKDF (reference sequence). This CDR3 region has 13 residues. Trimming pared 1 base from V and 0 bases from J, leaving 2 bases between.

This clonotype was found many times. J is TRBJ2-1 and V is TRBV19, with D hard to call. The germline V gene encodes CDR1 LNHDA and CDR2 SQIVND (reference sequence). Between the trimmed V and J ends, which lost 1 base and 5 bases, there was a span of 12 bases. The CDR3 covers 15 residues. The CDR3 DNA reads as TGTGCCAGTAGTATAGTCGACGGGCTTCACAATGAGCAGTTCTTC. Translation gives CASSIVDGLHNEQFF.

This clonotype was recorded a few times. The rearrangement links TRBV20-1 to TRBJ2-5, with D uncertain. Germline-derived CDR1 and CDR2 are DFQATT and SNEGSKA (reference sequence). V lost 8 bases, J lost 2 bases, and 15 bases lay in between. The CDR3 sequence is 13 residues long. DNA of the CDR3: TGCAGTACCTCCTCGGACGGACAAGAGACCCAGTACTTC. This gives the protein CSTSSDGQETQYF.

About this clonotype itself: This sequence may be a read error, since a much larger clone differs from it by one base. The V call is TRBV6-1, the J call TRBJ2-1; D gene unclear. CDR1 and CDR2 from the germline V gene are MNHNS and SASEGT. CDR3 length: 14 amino acids. V was cut by 6 bases and J by 4 bases, with 13 bases left in between. CDR3 sequence reads: CASRSGQNYNEQFF. For the CDR3, the DNA is TGTGCCAGCAGGTCCGGGCAGAATTACAATGAGCAGTTCTTC.